A selection of T cell receptor beta chains follows, all from one sample in a study of cytomegalovirus exposure and HLA in healthy donors. The data were produced by immunoSEQ multiplex PCR, yet TCRdb's version contains in-frame clones alone and is incomplete. The sample has roughly 80,000 clones, 65% to 85% seen once. Material for sequencing was PBMCs. The receptors come from a man in his sixties in good health and CMV-seropositive. The CDR3 runs from the conserved cysteine through the conserved F or W. The order of the fields is CDR3 length, clone size, D gene, J gene, V gene, CDR3 DNA, CDR3 protein. The D gene is left open where the match is weak. Clone size, where shown, is once, few, many, or a class for clones that have expanded.

len: 11
abundance: few
d_gene: .
j_gene: TRBJ2-7
v_gene: TRBV30
CDR3nt: TGTGCCTGGAGTGCCCTCGGCGAGCAGTACTTC
CDR3aa: CAWSALGEQYF

len: 14
abundance: once
d_gene: .
j_gene: TRBJ1-1
v_gene: TRBV9
CDR3nt: TGTGCCAGCAGCGTAGGGGCCCTGAACACTGAAGCTTTCTTT
CDR3aa: CASSVGALNTEAFF

len: 15
abundance: .
d_gene: TRBD1
j_gene: TRBJ1-5
v_gene: TRBV10-3
CDR3nt: TGTGCCATCAGTGCACAGGGGGCACGGGGGCAGCCCCAGCATTTT
CDR3aa: CAISAQGARGQPQHF

len: 15
abundance: once
d_gene: .
j_gene: TRBJ1-5
v_gene: TRBV19
CDR3nt: TGTGCCAGTAGTCCGGACAGCTATAGCAATCAGCCCCAGCATTTT
CDR3aa: CASSPDSYSNQPQHF

len: 13
abundance: .
d_gene: .
j_gene: TRBJ2-7
v_gene: TRBV23-1
CDR3nt: TGCGCCAGCAGTTATGACGGACAGACGGAGCAGTACTTC
CDR3aa: CASSYDGQTEQYF

len: 19
abundance: .
d_gene: TRBD2
j_gene: TRBJ2-7
v_gene: TRBV7-8
CDR3nt: TGTGCCAGCAGCCCGAGATTACTAGCGGGAGGCCGGAGCTCCTACGAGCAGTACTTC
CDR3aa: CASSPRLLAGGRSSYEQYF

len: 12
abundance: .
d_gene: .
j_gene: TRBJ1-1
v_gene: TRBV7-9
CDR3nt: TGTTCCAGCAGCCCGGACAGCACTGAAGCTTTCTTT
CDR3aa: CSSSPDSTEAFF

len: 15
abundance: few
d_gene: .
j_gene: TRBJ2-5
v_gene: TRBV11-2
CDR3nt: TGTGCCAGCAGCTTAGTGGGGCGGATCCAAGAGACCCAGTACTTC
CDR3aa: CASSLVGRIQETQYF

len: 15
abundance: .
d_gene: .
j_gene: TRBJ1-2
v_gene: TRBV10-2
CDR3nt: TGCGCCAGCAGTTTAGTGCACCAGGGAATCGATGGCTACACCTTC
CDR3aa: CASSLVHQGIDGYTF

len: 15
abundance: .
d_gene: .
j_gene: TRBJ2-3
v_gene: TRBV5-1
CDR3nt: TGCGCCAGCAGCTTCGCGGGGGCCTACACAGATACGCAGTATTTT
CDR3aa: CASSFAGAYTDTQYF